The 17 T cell receptor beta chains reported below all come from one sample, sequenced in a study of cytomegalovirus exposure and HLA in healthy donors. The PCR contained 60 Vbeta and 13 Jbeta primers. Profiling relied on immunoSEQ multiplex PCR, and the TCRdb table lists in-frame clones only, not all of them. Here the sample spans 210,000 or so clones, over 80% being singletons. Sequenced sample: PBMCs. These receptors were taken from a boy younger than 10 in good health and CMV-seronegative.

The chain links TRBV13 to TRBJ2-5; D unresolved. V lost 0 bases and J lost 2, with 7 bases in between. Germline V gene sequence: CDR1 PRHDT, CDR2 FYEKMQ (reference sequence). CDR3 length equals 14 residues. The CDR3 here is CASSLGYSQETQYF. CDR3 coding DNA: TGTGCCAGCAGCTTAGGGTACAGTCAAGAGACCCAGTACTTC.

The gene calls are TRBV7-9 and TRBJ2-1; tentatively, D is TRBD2 (5 bases). This CDR3 contains 11 residues. Germline CDR1 reads SEHNR; CDR2 reads FQNEAQ (reference sequence). The germline V and J ends were trimmed by 4 bases and 10 bases, with 8 bases remaining between them. CDR3 residues: CASSWTGEQFF. CDR3 sequence (DNA): TGTGCCAGCAGCTGGACGGGAGAGCAGTTCTTC.

The V call is TRBV30, the J call TRBJ1-1; D possibly corresponds to TRBD1 (6 bases). V was trimmed by 0 bases and J by 6 bases, leaving 8 bases between them. From germline, CDR1 is GTSNPN and CDR2 SVGIG (reference sequence). The CDR3 is made up of 12 amino acids. The CDR3 loop is CAWSVAGAEAFF. CDR3 DNA sequence: TGTGCCTGGAGTGTAGCAGGGGCTGAAGCTTTCTTT.

The genes are TRBV4-1 and TRBJ1-2; TRBD1 agrees at 8 bases. CDR1 and CDR2 (germline): MGHRA, YSYEKL. V was pared by 1 base and J by 5 bases, with 12 bases of the junction left unmatched. This CDR3 contains 17 residues. The CDR3 DNA reads as TGCGCCAGCAGCCAAGCAGGGGGCGATAGGTTAATATATGGCTACACCTTC. It is translated as CASSQAGGDRLIYGYTF.

This chain joins TRBV5-8 and TRBJ2-7; TRBD1 might be the D (5 bases). This CDR3 has 14 amino acids. The germline V and J ends were trimmed by 2 bases and 3 bases, with 12 bases remaining between them. From germline, CDR1 is SGHTS and CDR2 YDEGEE. CDR3 nucleotides: TGTGCCAGCAGCTTATCGCAGGGTTACTACGAGCAGTACTTC. This gives the protein CASSLSQGYYEQYF.

This chain joins TRBV7-9 and TRBJ1-1, with TRBD1 as a possible D gene (5 bases). Germline CDR1 and CDR2: SEHNR and FQNEAQ (reference sequence). Trimming cost V 5 bases and J 3 bases, with 16 bases left between them. CDR3 length: 15 amino acids. This CDR3 reads CASSEGLPTDTEAFF. In nucleotides, the CDR3 is TGTGCCAGCAGCGAGGGACTCCCCACGGACACTGAAGCTTTCTTT. Full variable domain (missing parts from reference TRBV7-9 and TRBJ1-1): DTGVSQNPRHKITKRGQNVTFRCDPISEHNRLYWYRQTLGQGPEFLTYFQNEAQLEKSRLLSDRFSAERPKGSFSTLEIQRTEQGDSAMYLCASSEGLPTDTEAFFGQGTRLTVV.

This chain connects TRBV19 to TRBJ1-1; D is uncertain. The CDR3 has 15 residues. Germline CDR1 and CDR2: LNHDA and SQIVND (reference sequence). V was pared by 7 bases and J by 0 bases, with 15 bases between. CDR3 region: CASKPGGVMNTEAFF. The CDR3 DNA is TGTGCCAGTAAGCCTGGAGGAGTAATGAACACTGAAGCTTTCTTT.

J is TRBJ2-3 and V is TRBV7-3; D is unresolved. The V end was cut by 1 base, the J end by 2 bases, with 7 bases between. The CDR3 sequence is 14 residues long. CDR1 SGHTA and CDR2 FQGTGA come from the germline V gene. DNA for the CDR3: TGTGCCAGCAGCTTAAGCGCAACCACAGATACGCAGTATTTT. Translation: CASSLSATTDTQYF.

The sample holds one count of this clone. The chain carries TRBV7-2 and TRBJ1-2; TRBD1 aligns across 9 bases. This CDR3 is 14 amino acids long. J lost 7 bases, V lost 2 bases, and 5 bases had no gene match. CDR1 is SGHTA, CDR2 FQGNSA, per germline. This CDR3 is CASSLNRGQGGYTF. The CDR3 DNA follows: TGTGCCAGCAGCTTAAACAGGGGGCAAGGTGGCTACACCTTC.

Here the CDR3 DNA reads TGTGCCAGCAGCGTAGGTGGCGGAAACACCATATATTTT. This gives the protein CASSVGGGNTIYF. The chain recombines TRBV9 with TRBJ1-3, with D unresolved. Trimming pared 0 bases from V and 4 bases from J, leaving 5 bases between. The CDR3 spans 13 residues. The germline CDR1 and CDR2 sequences are SGDLS and YYNGEE.

The V and J genes are TRBV10-1 and TRBJ2-2, with D perhaps matching TRBD2 (5 bases). V was pared by 4 bases and J by 0 bases, with 9 bases between. Germline CDR1 WNHNN, CDR2 SYGVQD (reference sequence). The CDR3 sequence is 15 residues long. The CDR3 nucleotides read TGCGCCAGCAGTGGGACTGACTCGAACACCGGGGAGCTGTTTTTT. Its translation: CASSGTDSNTGELFF.

The J gene is TRBJ1-4, the V gene TRBV15, with 10 positions matching TRBD1. Germline values: CDR1 LNHNV, CDR2 YYDKDF (reference sequence). V shed 4 bases, J shed 6 bases, and the junction held 2 bases outside the gene matches. The CDR3 runs 14 residues. The CDR3 protein is CATSTGTGDEKLFF. The CDR3, as DNA: TGTGCCACCAGCACCGGGACAGGGGATGAAAAACTGTTTTTT.

The chain links TRBV30 to TRBJ2-7; D is perhaps TRBD1 (5 bases). V dropped 1 base and J dropped 2 bases, with 9 bases sitting between them. CDR1 and CDR2 from the germline V gene are GTSNPN and SVGIG (reference sequence). This CDR3 comprises 13 residues. CDR3 amino acids: CAWSEGHTYEQYF. The CDR3 bases are TGTGCCTGGAGTGAAGGACACACCTACGAGCAGTACTTC.

The rearrangement uses TRBV12-5 and TRBJ2-7; 9 bases fit TRBD1. This CDR3 region has 19 residues. V lost 0 bases and J lost 2; bases outside the gene matches: 14. Per germline, CDR1 LGHNT and CDR2 FRNRAP. The CDR3 here is CASGLVPPTSGQGPYEQYF. In DNA form, the CDR3 reads TGTGCTAGTGGTTTGGTACCCCCCACCTCGGGACAGGGTCCCTACGAGCAGTACTTC. Full variable domain (rest looked up from reference TRBV12-5 and TRBJ2-7): DARVTQTPRHKVTEMGQEVTMRCQPILGHNTVFWYRQTMMQGLELLAYFRNRAPLDDSGMPKDRFSAEMPDATLATLKIQPSEPRDSAVYFCASGLVPPTSGQGPYEQYFGPGTRLTVT.

The chain carries TRBV10-3 and TRBJ2-7; a possible D gene is TRBD2 (7 bases). With 6 bases removed from V and 1 base from J, the gap between germline ends came to 22 bases. CDR3 size: 17 residues. The germline V gene encodes CDR1 ENHRY and CDR2 SYGVKD. The CDR3 DNA follows: TGTGCCATCAGACCCGCAGAGCAGGGGAGGGATTCCTACGAGCAGTACTTC. It specifies CAIRPAEQGRDSYEQYF.

Note on this clone: The same CDR3 can be traced to other DNA sequences in this sample. The genes are TRBV7-8 and TRBJ2-7, with D possibly being TRBD1 (5 bases). CDR1 SGHVS and CDR2 FQNEAQ come from the germline V gene. V lost 0 bases to trimming and J lost 2 bases, with 8 bases between them. This CDR3 is 14 amino acids long. The CDR3 protein is CASSLAQAAYEQYF. CDR3 DNA: TGTGCCAGCAGCTTAGCACAGGCGGCCTACGAGCAGTACTTC.

CDR3 sequence (DNA): TGTGCCATCAGTGAGCCTCCGGGACTTAAGCTTCCAGATACGCAGTATTTT. It encodes CAISEPPGLKLPDTQYF. The V call is TRBV10-3, the J call TRBJ2-3, with D perhaps matching TRBD2 (6 bases). The CDR3 has 17 amino acids. Germline loops: CDR1 ENHRY, CDR2 SYGVKD. The ends were cut back, 2 bases at V and 4 bases at J, with 19 bases in the middle.